The 25 T cell receptor beta chains given below trace back to one sample, sequenced in a study of blood T cells in healthy people across ages (dated by TCRdb to the mid-2010s). The library was made by 5' RACE. The sequencing machine was an Illumina HiSeq 2500. A second PCR of about 6 to 11 cycles was performed with a sample-barcoded 5' primer and a J-beta primer mix. The public reads were reanalyzed by TCRdb: fastp trimming at Q25, MiXCR alignment, in-frame beta chains only. For every CDR3 protein sequence, its rows merge into one entry that carries the most common genes and DNA. Within this sample are 650,000 to 800,000 distinct CDR3 sequences, with around two fifths of them counted one time only. Of the sample, about 19% falls within the top ten clones. Sequencing was done on a sample of blood. The origin of the receptors is a man aged 55-75 years in good health.

This clonotype showed up just a few times. The chain links TRBV7-2 to TRBJ2-7, with D maybe TRBD1 (6 bases). V lost 5 bases, J lost 1 base, and 12 bases lay in between. The CDR3 has 14 amino acids. Germline V gene data show CDR1 as SGHTA and CDR2 as FQGNSA. DNA of the CDR3: TGTGCCAGCAGCCCCCAGACAGGATCCTACGAGCAGTACTTC. It specifies CASSPQTGSYEQYF. The full variable domain, in which reference TRBV7-2 and TRBJ2-7 provide the parts outside the CDR3, is GAGVSQSPSNKVTEKGKDVELRCDPISGHTALYWYRQSLGQGLEFLIYFQGNSAPDKSGLPSDRFSAERTGGSVSTLTIQRTQQEDSAVYLCASSPQTGSYEQYFGPGTRLTVT.

V usage is TRBV10-3 and J usage is TRBJ1-5, with TRBD1 matching 11 bases. CDR1 and CDR2 (germline): ENHRY, SYGVKD. The CDR3 totals 14 residues. After removal of 10 bases from V and 1 base from J, the junction contained 3 bases not matched to a gene. The CDR3 DNA follows: TGTGCCAGCCGGGACAGGGGGAGCAATCAGCCCCAGCATTTT. Encoded protein: CASRDRGSNQPQHF.

This clonotype has more than one count but fewer than ten. This chain uses TRBV11-2 with TRBJ2-7; no firm D call. The CDR3 consists of 12 residues. Germline CDR1 and CDR2: SGHAT and FQNNGV. The ends were cut back, 6 bases at V and 6 bases at J, with 12 bases in the middle. CDR3 coding DNA: TGTGCCAGCAGGGGCACACCGTCCGAGCAGTACTTC. Its protein is CASRGTPSEQYF. The complete variable domain, with remaining parts taken from reference TRBV11-2 and TRBJ2-7, reads EAGVAQSPRYKIIEKRQSVAFWCNPISGHATLYWYQQILGQGPKLLIQFQNNGVVDDSQLPKDRFSAERLKGVDSTLKIQPAKLEDSAVYLCASRGTPSEQYFGPGTRLTVT.

The V call is TRBV7-8, the J call TRBJ1-2, with unresolved D. The CDR3 extends over 13 amino acids. CDR1 SGHVS and CDR2 FQNEAQ come from the germline V gene. V was pared by 2 bases and J by 6 bases, with 10 bases between. The CDR3 coding sequence is TGTGCCAGCAGCTTAATCGATGGAAATGGCTACACCTTC. This codes for CASSLIDGNGYTF. The full variable domain, rest sourced from reference TRBV7-8 and TRBJ1-2, is GAGVSQSPRYKVAKRGQDVALRCDPISGHVSLFWYQQALGQGPEFLTYFQNEAQLDKSGLPSDRFFAERPEGSVSTLKIQRTQQEDSAVYLCASSLIDGNGYTFGSGTRLTVV.

This clonotype appeared a few times. The chain combines TRBV30 with TRBJ2-6, with D maybe TRBD1 (5 bases). Germline lookup yields CDR1 GTSNPN and CDR2 SVGIG (reference sequence). V was cut by 5 bases and J by 2 bases, with 10 bases left in between. The CDR3 has 14 amino acids. The CDR3 loop is CAWLTGTGANVLTF. The CDR3 nucleotides are TGTGCCTGGCTAACAGGTACTGGGGCCAACGTCCTGACTTTC.

The J gene is TRBJ1-2, the V gene TRBV7-9; the match to TRBD1 covers 7 bases. Germline V gives CDR1 SEHNR, CDR2 FQNEAQ (reference sequence). The CDR3 has 14 residues. V lost 10 bases, J lost 4 bases, and 12 bases stayed unmatched. This CDR3 reads CATKDIQGSYGYTF. Written as DNA, the CDR3 is TGTGCCACCAAAGACATACAGGGGAGCTATGGCTACACCTTC.

This clonotype was picked up a small number of times. V usage is TRBV15 and J usage is TRBJ2-5; unclear D gene. The J call may be faulty, since TRBJ2-7 better matches the DNA end. The CDR3 spans 12 residues. Germline V gives CDR1 LNHNV, CDR2 YYDKDF (reference sequence). The chain's CDR3 is CATSKAMGEQYF. CDR3 nucleotide sequence: TGTGCCACCAGCAAAGCTATGGGCGAGCAGTACTTC.

This clonotype appeared once. The chain combines TRBV14 with TRBJ1-4; D unresolved. V lost 1 base and J lost 5, with 11 bases in between. The CDR3 loop spans 15 amino acids. Germline V gene lookup returns CDR1 SGHDN and CDR2 FVKESK. CDR3 DNA: TGTGCCAGCAGCCAAGGGGCGACACCGAATGAAAAACTGTTTTTT. It codes for CASSQGATPNEKLFF.

The rearrangement links TRBV7-2 to TRBJ2-5, with D possibly being TRBD1 (5 bases). This CDR3 is 16 amino acids long. The V gene lost 5 bases and the J gene lost 3 bases, with 19 bases spanning the gap. The V gene's germline CDR1 is SGHTA and CDR2 FQGNSA. The CDR3 loop is CASSRRPTALEETQYF. As DNA, the CDR3 is TGTGCCAGCAGCCGCAGACCGACAGCACTCGAAGAGACCCAGTACTTC.

The chain carries TRBV5-1 and TRBJ2-7; perhaps TRBD1 as D (5 bases). Germline assignment: CDR1 SGHRS and CDR2 YFSETQ. Trimming pared 10 bases from V and 7 bases from J, leaving 15 bases between. This CDR3 comprises 11 residues. Here the CDR3 DNA reads TGCGCCGATCCTCCAGGGCGGGAGCAGTACTTC. It specifies CADPPGREQYF.

This clonotype was seen only a few times. This chain links TRBV13 with TRBJ1-2; possible D gene TRBD1, 5 bases. Germline V CDR1 and CDR2: PRHDT, FYEKMQ (reference sequence). The CDR3 spans 14 residues. The germline V and J ends were trimmed by 5 bases and 4 bases, with 14 bases remaining between them. This CDR3 is CASSRDARAYGYTF. The CDR3 nucleotides are TGTGCCAGCAGCCGAGACGCCAGGGCCTATGGCTACACCTTC.

CDR3 bases: TGCAGCGTTCGAGAACCGGGACAGGGGAGAAATGAGCAGTTCTTC. It specifies CSVREPGQGRNEQFF. The chain uses TRBV29-1 and TRBJ2-1; the match to TRBD1 covers 10 bases. J lost 7 bases, V lost 5 bases, and 11 bases had no gene match. CDR3 length equals 15 residues. Germline values: CDR1 SQVTM, CDR2 ANQGSEA.

This chain joins TRBV5-1 and TRBJ2-2; perhaps TRBD1 as D (6 bases). Per germline, CDR1 SGHRS and CDR2 YFSETQ. The CDR3 is 17 amino acids. V lost 1 base and J 0 bases, leaving 13 bases between the germline ends. The CDR3 bases are TGCGCCAGCAGCTTGCGCCGGACAGCGTCGAACACCGGGGAGCTGTTTTTT. Amino acids: CASSLRRTASNTGELFF.

This chain connects TRBV7-2 to TRBJ1-6; a possible D gene is TRBD1 (6 bases). The germline CDR1 and CDR2 sequences are SGHTA and FQGNSA. The CDR3 has 14 amino acids. Trimming stripped 2 bases from V and 9 bases from J, with 11 bases between. The CDR3 protein is CASSLRGLSSPLHF. The CDR3 DNA follows: TGTGCCAGCAGCTTAAGGGGGTTGTCTTCACCCCTCCACTTT.

This clonotype was recorded at least ten times. The chain joins TRBV12-3 or TRBV12-4 to TRBJ2-7; the match to TRBD1 covers 7 bases. V was pared by 3 bases and J by 2 bases, with 10 bases of the junction left unmatched. The CDR3 is 16 amino acids. The CDR3 is CASSFRWTGVPYEQYF. CDR3 coding DNA: TGTGCCAGCAGTTTCCGGTGGACAGGCGTCCCCTACGAGCAGTACTTC.

This clonotype was counted a single time. The V gene is TRBV6-5, the J gene TRBJ1-2, with 8 bases identical to TRBD1. The CDR3 is 14 amino acids. Germline CDR1 reads MNHEY; CDR2 reads SVGAGI. V trimming: 7 bases; J trimming: 4 bases; junction bases outside the gene matches: 8. CDR3 DNA: TGTGCCAGCACCCCAGCAGGGGGCAGCTATGGCTACACCTTC. Translation: CASTPAGGSYGYTF.

This clonotype was counted between two and nine times. V and J are TRBV5-1 and TRBJ2-1; 7 bases agree with TRBD1. The CDR3 has 15 residues. J was trimmed by 6 bases and V by 5 bases; bases with no gene match: 11. Germline V gene data show CDR1 as SGHRS and CDR2 as YFSETQ. The CDR3 bases are TGCGCCAGCAGATTCTTTGGGACAGCCAGCAATGAGCAGTTCTTC. Protein: CASRFFGTASNEQFF.

For this clonotype: One end of the junction is discordant with germline, which a read error may explain. The CDR3 spells CASGQDWGDSNQPQHF. Here the CDR3 DNA reads TGCGCCAGCGGCCAAGATTGGGGGGACAGCAATCAGCCCCAGCATTTT. The chain recombines TRBV4-3 with TRBJ1-5; a weak D match, TRBD1 (5 bases). The CDR3 contains 16 residues. The V gene's germline CDR1 is LGHNA and CDR2 YSLEER.

J is TRBJ1-2 and V is TRBV7-9; TRBD1 is a possible D gene (6 bases). Germline V CDR1 and CDR2: SEHNR, FQNEAQ (reference sequence). There are 14 residues in the CDR3. V was clipped by 1 base and J by 4 bases, with 10 bases between them. The CDR3 reads CASSLDQGIYGYTF. CDR3 DNA sequence: TGTGCCAGCAGCTTAGACCAGGGGATCTATGGCTACACCTTC.

As regards this clonotype: At one end, the junction sequence differs from germline, possibly due to a read error. This chain joins TRBV7-2 and TRBJ2-7; D unresolved. CDR1 is SGHTA, CDR2 FQGNSA, per germline. The CDR3 runs 14 residues. This CDR3 reads CANSVALNSYEQYF. The CDR3 DNA reads TGTGCCAACAGCGTAGCACTGAACTCCTACGAGCAGTACTTC.

This clonotype was detected a few times. The chain is built from TRBV5-5 and TRBJ2-3; tentative D call: TRBD2 (5 bases). The CDR3 runs 16 residues. CDR1 and CDR2 (germline): SGHKS, YYEKEE (reference sequence). The V gene lost 4 bases and the J gene lost 4 bases, with 19 bases spanning the gap. CDR3 protein: CASSLVIQRLSDTQYF. DNA for the CDR3: TGTGCCAGCAGCCTAGTTATCCAGCGGCTTTCAGATACGCAGTATTTT.

This clonotype was seen many times. This chain connects TRBV29-1 to TRBJ1-2; D is possibly TRBD1 (6 bases). Trimming removed 1 base at V and 4 bases at J, with 19 bases between. Germline V CDR1 and CDR2: SQVTM, ANQGSEA. This CDR3 is 16 amino acids long. CDR3 residues: CSVEGGPKELGYGYTF. The CDR3 DNA is TGCAGCGTTGAAGGGGGGCCAAAGGAGCTAGGCTATGGCTACACCTTC.

The chain combines TRBV18 with TRBJ2-7; 8 nucleotides agree with TRBD1. The V and J ends lost 3 bases and 2 bases, in that order; junction bases with no gene match: 15. This CDR3 comprises 18 residues. Germline V gives CDR1 KGHSH, CDR2 LQKENI. The CDR3: CASSPFASGQGATYEQYF. CDR3 nucleotides: TGTGCCAGCTCACCCTTCGCCTCAGGACAGGGCGCTACCTACGAGCAGTACTTC.

The chain combines TRBV7-9 with TRBJ2-7; no firm D call. CDR1 is SEHNR, CDR2 FQNEAQ, per germline (reference sequence). Trimming stripped 1 base from V and 2 bases from J, with 12 bases between. The CDR3 is 15 amino acids. The CDR3: CASSLDGPAAYEQYF. CDR3 nucleotides: TGTGCCAGCAGCTTAGACGGGCCGGCCGCCTACGAGCAGTACTTC.

The chain has TRBV20-1 and TRBJ1-2; D gene unclear. The CDR3 totals 12 residues. Germline values: CDR1 DFQATT, CDR2 SNEGSKA (reference sequence). The DNA of the CDR3 is TGCAGGGCCAGGAAGGGTTCCTATGGCTACACCTTC. Encoded protein: CRARKGSYGYTF.